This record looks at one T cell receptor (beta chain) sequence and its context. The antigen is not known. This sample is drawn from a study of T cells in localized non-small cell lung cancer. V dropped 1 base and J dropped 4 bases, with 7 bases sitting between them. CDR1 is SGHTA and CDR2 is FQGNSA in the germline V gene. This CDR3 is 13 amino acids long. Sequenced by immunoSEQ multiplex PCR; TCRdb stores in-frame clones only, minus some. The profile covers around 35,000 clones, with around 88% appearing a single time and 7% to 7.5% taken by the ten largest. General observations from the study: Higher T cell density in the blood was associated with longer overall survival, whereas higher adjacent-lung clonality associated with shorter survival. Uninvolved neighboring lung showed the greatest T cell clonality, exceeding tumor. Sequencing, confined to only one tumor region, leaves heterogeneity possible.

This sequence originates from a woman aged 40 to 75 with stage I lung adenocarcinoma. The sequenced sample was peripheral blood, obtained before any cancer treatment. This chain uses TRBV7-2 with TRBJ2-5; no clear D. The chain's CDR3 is CASSLVWGETQYF. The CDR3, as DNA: TGTGCCAGCAGCTTAGTATGGGGAGAGACCCAGTACTTC.